A single sample is the source of the 32 T cell receptor beta chains below, sequenced in a study of CXCR3-negative and CXCR3-positive naive CD8 T cells. Via 5' RACE with UMI labels, TRB cDNA libraries were prepared. TCRdb reanalyzed the 5' RACE reads and collapses them to one entry per CDR3 protein, without DNA. The data show 130,000 or so distinct CDR3 sequences, and the top ten clones hold roughly 0.3%. Sequencing was done on a sample of naive CXCR3- CD8+ T cells from blood. Indicated subset: CD45RO-CCR7+CD27+CD95- naive CD8+ T cells lacking CXCR3 (TNR3-). These receptors were collected from a human donor in good health. Some clones in this sample may be carry-over from other donors' samples.

The V call is TRBV4-1, the J call TRBJ1-1. This CDR3 has 15 residues. CDR1 and CDR2 (germline): MGHRA, YSYEKL. Here the CDR3 reads CASSQGVALNTEAFF.

The V and J genes are TRBV4-3 and TRBJ2-7; TCRdb reports TRBD2, a call that lacks DNA to check it against. This CDR3 contains 16 residues. Germline CDR1 and CDR2: LGHNA and YSLEER. The CDR3 sequence is CASSRLAGGPGYEQYF.

This chain joins TRBV15 and TRBJ2-5; TCRdb indicates TRBD2, and absent DNA this call remains unverified. This CDR3 spans 15 amino acids. Germline loops: CDR1 LNHNV, CDR2 YYDKDF (reference sequence). The CDR3: CATQGGGIAEETQYF.

This sequence joins TRBV20-1 and TRBJ2-7; the TCRdb call, TRBD2, lacks DNA for checking. Germline CDR1 reads DFQATT; CDR2 reads SNEGSKA (reference sequence). The CDR3 covers 15 residues. The CDR3 loop reads CSAERPSGGAYEQYF.

The CDR3 region is CSAGGQGGQYF. The chain has TRBV29-1 and TRBJ2-7; with no DNA, the TCRdb D assignment of TRBD2 cannot be verified. The germline V gene has CDR1 SQVTM and CDR2 ANQGSEA. The CDR3 contains 11 residues.

The chain uses TRBV12-3 or TRBV12-4 and TRBJ2-7; absent DNA, TCRdb's TRBD1 call cannot be checked. There are 13 residues in the CDR3. The CDR3: CASSFGAGYEQYF.

This chain uses TRBV28 with TRBJ1-1; absent DNA, TCRdb's TRBD1 call cannot be checked. The CDR3 loop spans 15 amino acids. CDR1 MDHEN and CDR2 SYDVKM come from the germline V gene. This CDR3 reads CASSLRGTGDTEAFF.

The chain carries TRBV27 and TRBJ2-7; TCRdb calls TRBD1, which cannot be checked without DNA. There are 12 residues in the CDR3. Germline V gives CDR1 MNHEY, CDR2 SMNVEV (reference sequence). The CDR3 here is CASSIPGGEQYF.

The V gene is TRBV11-2, the J gene TRBJ2-1; no DNA is available, so the TRBD2 call from TCRdb remains unchecked. Per germline, CDR1 SGHAT and CDR2 FQNNGV. This CDR3 contains 16 residues. CDR3: CASSYPGTSYHNEQFF.

The chain employs TRBV11-3 and TRBJ2-5; TCRdb designates TRBD1, a call that cannot be tested without DNA. This CDR3 spans 15 amino acids. Germline loops: CDR1 SGHNT, CDR2 YENEEA. The CDR3 spells CASSNLREVQETQYF.

The J gene is TRBJ1-1, the V gene TRBV30; TCRdb gives TRBD1 as the D gene, but with no DNA this cannot be confirmed. The CDR3 extends over 11 amino acids. Germline values: CDR1 GTSNPN, CDR2 SVGIG (reference sequence). The CDR3: CAWSGDLEAFF.

J is TRBJ2-2 and V is TRBV28; the TCRdb D gene call, TRBD2, has no DNA to confirm it. This CDR3 region has 15 residues. CDR1 is MDHEN, CDR2 SYDVKM, per germline. CDR3 sequence reads: CASRATRENTGELFF.

The chain joins TRBV14 to TRBJ2-1; checking the TCRdb D call of TRBD2 is not possible without DNA. The CDR3 is 19 amino acids. The V gene's germline CDR1 is SGHDN and CDR2 FVKESK. CDR3 region: CASSQPGTSGTSGHNEQFF.

V gene TRBV20-1 combines with J gene TRBJ2-1. The CDR3 loop spans 12 amino acids. Germline V gives CDR1 DFQATT, CDR2 SNEGSKA (reference sequence). The CDR3 loop is CSAGDRTFAQFF.

The V call is TRBV6-2 or TRBV6-3, the J call TRBJ1-5. In germline, CDR1 is MNHEY, CDR2 SVGEGT. CDR3 length: 13 amino acids. The CDR3 sequence: CASSYGWYQPQHF.

The chain links TRBV20-1 to TRBJ2-5; TCRdb's D gene call, TRBD1, goes unchecked for lack of DNA. Germline V gives CDR1 DFQATT, CDR2 SNEGSKA (reference sequence). This CDR3 spans 16 amino acids. The CDR3 here is CSARDLRGGIQETQYF.

J is TRBJ2-7 and V is TRBV2. CDR3 length: 11 residues. From germline, CDR1 is SNHLY and CDR2 FYNNEI. CDR3 loop: CASRVGYEQYF.

This rearrangement joins TRBV29-1 to TRBJ2-1; TCRdb gives TRBD1 as the D gene, but with no DNA this cannot be confirmed. The germline V gene encodes CDR1 SQVTM and CDR2 ANQGSEA. This CDR3 comprises 13 residues. This CDR3 is CSVEGGPYNEQFF.

The chain joins TRBV15 to TRBJ2-2; the D call of TRBD2 rests on TCRdb alone, since no DNA is present to check it. Germline CDR1 reads LNHNV; CDR2 reads YYDKDF (reference sequence). The CDR3 totals 15 residues. CDR3 loop: CATSRDGRATGELFF.

The chain combines TRBV29-1 with TRBJ2-2; TCRdb's assignment of TRBD1 cannot be checked, as there is no DNA. The CDR3 loop spans 14 amino acids. Germline assignment: CDR1 SQVTM and CDR2 ANQGSEA. CDR3 residues: CSVAGGGYTGELFF.

The chain uses TRBV29-1 and TRBJ2-1; without DNA, the TCRdb call of TRBD1 cannot be checked. The CDR3 totals 15 residues. The germline V gene has CDR1 SQVTM and CDR2 ANQGSEA. The CDR3 reads CSVELTGTLGNEQFF.

This chain links TRBV7-3 with TRBJ2-3; checking the TCRdb D call of TRBD2 is not possible without DNA. From germline, CDR1 is SGHTA and CDR2 FQGTGA. The CDR3 consists of 15 residues. The CDR3 spells CASSLIAGGTDTQYF.

The J gene is TRBJ2-7, the V gene TRBV5-1; the TRBD1 assignment by TCRdb is unverifiable without DNA. The CDR3 spans 14 residues. From germline, CDR1 is SGHRS and CDR2 YFSETQ. The CDR3 is CASSLETGGREQYF.

V usage is TRBV6-6 and J usage is TRBJ2-1; TCRdb proposes TRBD2, but this gene call is untestable without DNA. Germline V gene lookup returns CDR1 MNHNY and CDR2 SVGAGI (reference sequence). The CDR3 is 16 amino acids. CDR3 sequence: CASRASGRSSYNEQFF.

The V call is TRBV4-3, the J call TRBJ2-2; the TCRdb call, TRBD1, lacks DNA for checking. There are 15 residues in the CDR3. Germline values: CDR1 LGHNA, CDR2 YSLEER. This chain's CDR3 is CASSQDQRQTGELFF.

The genes are TRBV20-1 and TRBJ2-6; TCRdb outputs TRBD1, but without DNA this stays unchecked. This CDR3 region has 13 residues. Germline V gene lookup returns CDR1 DFQATT and CDR2 SNEGSKA (reference sequence). CDR3: CSARDTARNVLTF.

This rearrangement joins TRBV7-9 to TRBJ2-3; TCRdb calls TRBD1, which cannot be checked without DNA. CDR1 and CDR2 (germline): SEHNR, FQNEAQ (reference sequence). This CDR3 spans 14 amino acids. This chain's CDR3 is CATHGTGPTDTQYF.

The J gene is TRBJ1-3, the V gene TRBV12-3 or TRBV12-4. The CDR3 contains 14 residues. The CDR3 region is CASTPSAAGNTIYF.

This chain uses TRBV25-1 with TRBJ2-7; TCRdb indicates TRBD1, and absent DNA this call remains unverified. The CDR3 contains 14 residues. Germline V gene sequence: CDR1 MGHDK, CDR2 SYGVNS. This CDR3 reads CASSANRVWNEQYF.

The chain joins TRBV5-1 to TRBJ1-1; the D call from TCRdb, TRBD1, cannot be confirmed without DNA. From germline, CDR1 is SGHRS and CDR2 YFSETQ. The length of the CDR3 is 15 residues. This CDR3 reads CASSRSTGMNTEAFF. Using reference TRBV5-1 and TRBJ1-1 for the parts outside the CDR3, the full variable domain is KAGVTQTPRYLIKTRGQQVTLSCSPISGHRSVSWYQQTPGQGLQFLFEYFSETQRNKGNFPGRFSGRQFSNSRSEMNVSTLELGDSALYLCASSRSTGMNTEAFFGQGTRLTVV.

This chain joins TRBV5-6 and TRBJ2-7. Germline-derived CDR1 and CDR2 are SGHDT and YYEEEE. This CDR3 region has 11 residues. CDR3: CASIFDYEQYF.

V gene TRBV28 combines with J gene TRBJ2-1. The CDR3 has 16 residues. Germline-derived CDR1 and CDR2 are MDHEN and SYDVKM. Here the CDR3 reads CASSLGLEIRYDEQFF.